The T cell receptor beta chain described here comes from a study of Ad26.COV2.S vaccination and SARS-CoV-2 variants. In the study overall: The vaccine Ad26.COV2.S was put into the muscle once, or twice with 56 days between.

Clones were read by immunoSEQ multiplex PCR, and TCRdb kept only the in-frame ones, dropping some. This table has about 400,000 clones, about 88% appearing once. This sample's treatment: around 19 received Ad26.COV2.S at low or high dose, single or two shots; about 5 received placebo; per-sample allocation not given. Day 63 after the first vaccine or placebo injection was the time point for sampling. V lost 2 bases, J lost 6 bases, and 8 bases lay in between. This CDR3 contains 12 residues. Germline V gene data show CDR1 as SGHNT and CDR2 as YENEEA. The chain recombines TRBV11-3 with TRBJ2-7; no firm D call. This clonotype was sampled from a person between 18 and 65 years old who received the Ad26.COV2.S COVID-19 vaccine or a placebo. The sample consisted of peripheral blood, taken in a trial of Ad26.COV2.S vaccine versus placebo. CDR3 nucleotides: TGTGCCAGCAGCTTATGGGGTTTCGAGCAGTACTTC. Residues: CASSLWGFEQYF. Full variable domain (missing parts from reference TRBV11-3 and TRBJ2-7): EAGVVQSPRYKIIEKKQPVAFWCNPISGHNTLYWYLQNLGQGPELLIRYENEEAVDDSQLPKDRFSAERLKGVDSTLKIQPAELGDSAVYLCASSLWGFEQYFGPGTRLTVT.